This record looks at one TCR beta chain sequence and its context. The antigen is undetermined. These data belong to a study of blood T cells in healthy people across ages. Study-wide results and limits: It was found that TCR beta diversity correlated strongly with the percentage of naive T cells. Versus aged donors, long-lived donors had higher diversity and more naive CD4+ cells.

Trimming removed 4 bases from V and 5 bases from J, with 12 bases in between. This CDR3 comprises 13 residues. Germline CDR1 is SGHDT and CDR2 is YYEEEE. The use of a sample-barcoded 5' primer and a J-beta primer mix characterized a second PCR of about 7 to 12 cycles. Each cDNA molecule carried a tag from a template-switch adaptor that contained 12 random nucleotides. Every individual sample yielded 2.5 million or more paired-end reads (each containing CDR3). Using its own MiXCR run on the 5' RACE reads, TCRdb lists one record per CDR3 protein. The table includes 800,000 to 900,000 distinct CDR3 sequences, approximately 65% detected once.

The chain recombines TRBV5-6 with TRBJ2-5, with unresolved D. Sequencing was performed on blood. The source of this sequence is a man aged 25-40 years in good health. CDR3 DNA sequence: TGTGCCAGCAGCCCAGTCCACGGGGAGACCCAGTACTTC. Amino acids: CASSPVHGETQYF.